One sample yielded the 15 T cell receptor beta chains listed below, sequenced in a study of shared clonotypes between healthy human individuals. The method was immunoSEQ multiplex PCR; TCRdb's version includes in-frame clones alone and lacks a portion of them. The sample gives some 680,000 clones, around four fifths of which show up once; under 2% is in the top ten. Sequenced material: memory CD4+ T cells sorted from blood. Subset of the sample: CD45RA-negative fraction. All receptors derive from a woman in her 30s in good health.

The rearrangement links TRBV29-1 to TRBJ1-4, with D possibly TRBD1 on 6 matching bases. CDR3 length: 12 residues. CDR1 and CDR2 (germline): SQVTM, ANQGSEA. V gave up 7 bases and J gave up 8 bases, with 14 bases separating them. CDR3 DNA: TGCAGCGCTACACAGGGTTACGAAAAACTGTTTTTT. Protein product: CSATQGYEKLFF.

The gene calls are TRBV30 and TRBJ1-1, with D possibly being TRBD1 (6 bases). The CDR3 sequence is 16 residues long. Per the germline V gene, CDR1 is GTSNPN and CDR2 is SVGIG (reference sequence). With 3 bases removed from V and 1 base from J, the gap between germline ends came to 18 bases. DNA for the CDR3: TGTGCCTGGAGAGGCTTCGCGGGACACAAGAACACTGAAGCTTTCTTT. It is translated as CAWRGFAGHKNTEAFF.

This clone has just a few counts. The chain recombines TRBV7-9 with TRBJ1-5; D not certain. CDR3 length: 15 amino acids. V lost 1 base, J lost 8 bases, and 15 bases lay in between. Germline CDR1 is SEHNR and CDR2 is FQNEAQ (reference sequence). The chain's CDR3 is CASSLGGFVKEPQHF. In nucleotides, the CDR3 is TGTGCCAGCAGCTTAGGCGGTTTTGTAAAGGAGCCCCAGCATTTT.

The chain carries TRBV28 and TRBJ2-7, with 8 nucleotides matching TRBD1. CDR3 size: 14 residues. Germline V gene sequence: CDR1 MDHEN, CDR2 SYDVKM. The V segment lost 6 bases and the J segment 6 bases; nucleotides outside the gene matches: 10. Here the CDR3 reads CASRSPGQVSEQYF. DNA for the CDR3: TGTGCCAGCAGGTCCCCGGGACAGGTTTCCGAGCAGTACTTC.

This chain joins TRBV27 and TRBJ2-7; 11 nucleotides line up with TRBD2. Germline CDR1 reads MNHEY; CDR2 reads SMNVEV (reference sequence). The V gene end was trimmed by 6 bases and the J gene end by 0 bases; junction bases not matched to a gene: 4. This CDR3 has 15 amino acids. CDR3 region: CASRLAGANSYEQYF. The CDR3 region has the DNA TGTGCCAGCAGACTAGCGGGAGCCAACTCCTACGAGCAGTACTTC.

This clone was seen ten or more times. The V and J genes are TRBV4-2 and TRBJ1-5, with 7 bases lining up with TRBD1. Germline loops: CDR1 LGHNA, CDR2 YNFKEQ. The CDR3 runs 15 residues. V shed 1 base and J 3 bases; nucleotides not matched to a gene: 3. For the CDR3, the DNA is TGTGCCAGCAGCCAAGTTGACAGGGACAATCAGCCCCAGCATTTT. Its protein is CASSQVDRDNQPQHF.

The chain joins TRBV7-2 to TRBJ2-4; TRBD1 matches at 9 bases. Per the germline V gene, CDR1 is SGHTA and CDR2 is FQGNSA. The CDR3 totals 19 residues. Trimming cost V 1 base and J 1 base; bases outside gene matches: 11. The CDR3 sequence is CASSLGGVTGGFAKNIQYF. The CDR3 region has the DNA TGTGCCAGCAGCTTAGGAGGAGTGACAGGGGGATTCGCCAAAAACATTCAGTACTTC.

This chain uses TRBV2 with TRBJ2-7; D is perhaps TRBD2 (5 bases). CDR1 SNHLY and CDR2 FYNNEI come from the germline V gene. The CDR3 runs to 14 residues. V was pared by 5 bases and J by 1 base, with 12 bases between. CDR3 bases: TGTGCCAGCAGTTCCGGGATACTATCCTACGAGCAGTACTTC. Protein: CASSSGILSYEQYF. Combining the CDR3 with reference TRBV2 and TRBJ2-7 gives the whole variable domain EPEVTQTPSHQVTQMGQEVILRCVPISNHLYFYWYRQILGQKVEFLVSFYNNEISEKSEIFDDQFSVERPDGSNFTLKIRSTKLEDSAMYFCASSSGILSYEQYFGPGTRLTVT.

The chain carries TRBV29-1 and TRBJ2-3; D remains ambiguous. Trimming cost V 5 bases and J 0 bases, with 15 bases left between them. The CDR3 runs to 15 residues. In germline, CDR1 is SQVTM, CDR2 ANQGSEA. CDR3 DNA sequence: TGCAGCGTTCCCAGGACCACAATGAGCACAGATACGCAGTATTTT. Its translation: CSVPRTTMSTDTQYF.

This rearrangement joins TRBV11-2 to TRBJ2-5; TRBD1 agrees at 9 bases. V was clipped by 5 bases and J by 5 bases; unmatched bases: 9. Per germline, CDR1 SGHAT and CDR2 FQNNGV. The CDR3 has 15 amino acids. The DNA for the CDR3 is TGTGCCAGCAGCCTAGGACAGGGGATGGCGGAGACCCAGTACTTC. Translated: CASSLGQGMAETQYF.

The chain joins TRBV5-1 to TRBJ2-6; a weak D match, TRBD1 (6 bases). The CDR3 is 19 residues long. Germline assignment: CDR1 SGHRS and CDR2 YFSETQ. V lost 0 bases to trimming and J lost 7 bases, with 23 bases between them. Here the CDR3 reads CASSLAGSGDIATANVLTF. The CDR3 nucleotides are TGCGCCAGCAGCTTGGCCGGTTCAGGGGACATCGCGACAGCCAACGTCCTGACTTTC.

V is TRBV15 and J is TRBJ2-1, with TRBD2 matching over 7 bases. The CDR3 has 15 residues. Per the germline V gene, CDR1 is LNHNV and CDR2 is YYDKDF (reference sequence). J was trimmed by 6 bases and V by 0 bases; bases with no gene match: 5. CDR3 bases: TGTGCCACCAGCAGAGATAGCCCTAGCGGCAATGAGCAGTTCTTC. Its translation is CATSRDSPSGNEQFF.

As DNA, the CDR3 is TGTGCCAGCAGTTCATTCTCGGGGGACGGAGAGACCCAGTACTTC. Residues: CASSSFSGDGETQYF. The chain is built from TRBV28 and TRBJ2-5; tentatively, D is TRBD2 (6 bases). Between the trimmed V and J ends, which lost 4 bases and 4 bases, there was a span of 16 bases. The CDR3 totals 15 residues. CDR1 is MDHEN, CDR2 SYDVKM, per germline.

The V call is TRBV7-7, the J call TRBJ1-3; no reliable D call. V was shortened by 5 bases and J by 0 bases, with 8 bases between the two germline ends. In germline, CDR1 is SSHAT, CDR2 FNYEAQ (reference sequence). The CDR3 is 14 residues long. CDR3 loop: CASSIDNSGNTIYF. The CDR3 bases are TGTGCCAGCAGCATAGACAACTCTGGAAACACCATATATTTT. Supplemented by reference TRBV7-7 and TRBJ1-3, the full variable domain reads GAGVSQSPRYKVTKRGQDVTLRCDPISSHATLYWYQQALGQGPEFLTYFNYEAQPDKSGLPSDRFSAERPEGSISTLTIQRTEQRDSAMYRCASSIDNSGNTIYFGEGSWLTVV.

The V gene is TRBV2, the J gene TRBJ1-3; 8 nucleotides align to TRBD1. This CDR3 has 16 amino acids. After removal of 7 bases from V and 3 bases from J, the junction contained 11 bases not matched to a gene. Germline V gene data show CDR1 as SNHLY and CDR2 as FYNNEI. The CDR3 DNA sequence: TGTGCCAGCACGGGCGGACAGGGTTACTTTGGAAACACCATATATTTT. Protein sequence: CASTGGQGYFGNTIYF.